Listed here are 30 T cell receptor beta chains from one sample, sequenced in a study of OX40 agonist ivuxolimab in advanced cancers. Method: immunoSEQ multiplex PCR; TCRdb's copy keeps in-frame clones and lacks some. Of under 80,000 clones in the sample, about 88% are singletons; the top ten hold 2%. The material was CD4+ or CD8+ T cells sorted from blood, obtained in a trial of the OX40 agonist ivuxolimab. The receptors originated from an adult with an advanced solid tumor such as melanoma, head and neck, liver or kidney cancer.

The rearrangement uses TRBV28 and TRBJ2-1; 10 bases line up with TRBD2. The CDR3 runs 15 residues. The V gene's germline CDR1 is MDHEN and CDR2 SYDVKM. Trimming cost V 4 bases and J 7 bases; bases outside gene matches: 7. The CDR3 is CASSSLAGDFNEQFF. The CDR3 DNA is TGTGCCAGCAGTTCCCTAGCGGGAGATTTTAATGAGCAGTTCTTC.

The chain uses TRBV5-1 and TRBJ2-3; TRBD2 matches 11 bases. In germline, CDR1 is SGHRS, CDR2 YFSETQ. Trimming removed 3 bases from V and 4 bases from J; junction bases left unmatched: 7. CDR3 length: 16 amino acids. Here the CDR3 reads CASSSQTSGAADTQYF. CDR3 coding DNA: TGCGCCAGCAGCTCGCAGACTAGCGGGGCCGCAGATACGCAGTATTTT.

This clone is a singleton in its sample. This chain joins TRBV6-4 and TRBJ1-5, with a possible D match to TRBD1 (6 bases). Deletions cut 3 bases from V and 4 bases from J, with 10 bases between. The CDR3 has 14 residues. Per the germline V gene, CDR1 is MRHNA and CDR2 is SNTAGT. CDR3 in amino acids: CASSEGAGNQPQHF. The CDR3 region has the DNA TGTGCCAGCAGTGAGGGGGCTGGGAATCAGCCCCAGCATTTT.

The chain links TRBV7-2 to TRBJ2-2; D not certain. The CDR3 runs to 12 residues. Germline values: CDR1 SGHTA, CDR2 FQGNSA. Trimming took 2 bases from V and 7 from J, leaving 5 bases between them. The CDR3 DNA reads as TGTGCCAGCAGCTTACTGAACGGGGAGCTGTTTTTT. As protein: CASSLLNGELFF.

The chain carries TRBV5-1 and TRBJ2-5, with D perhaps assigned TRBD1 or TRBD2 (5 bases each). Germline V gives CDR1 SGHRS, CDR2 YFSETQ. Trimming removed 1 base from V and 5 bases from J, with 15 bases in between. CDR3 length equals 15 residues. DNA for the CDR3: TGCGCCAGCAGCTTGCCTAGGGGACCGGGGGAGACCCAGTACTTC. Protein: CASSLPRGPGETQYF.

This chain connects TRBV10-3 to TRBJ2-7; the D call may be TRBD1 or TRBD2 (5 bases each). V dropped 7 bases and J dropped 1 base, with 17 bases sitting between them. The germline CDR1 and CDR2 sequences are ENHRY and SYGVKD. There are 15 residues in the CDR3. This CDR3 reads CAITPGARKSYEQYF. The CDR3 DNA follows: TGTGCCATCACCCCCGGGGCTAGGAAGTCCTACGAGCAGTACTTC.

The chain links TRBV5-1 to TRBJ2-5; 12 positions agree with TRBD1. The V and J ends lost 2 bases and 5 bases, in that order; junction bases with no gene match: 4. The CDR3 covers 15 residues. Germline CDR1 SGHRS, CDR2 YFSETQ. CDR3 DNA: TGCGCCAGCAGCTTAGGGACAGGGGGCGGGGAGACCCAGTACTTC. It codes for CASSLGTGGGETQYF.

The chain employs TRBV2 and TRBJ2-5; D unresolved. CDR1 is SNHLY and CDR2 is FYNNEI in the germline V gene. V was cut by 6 bases and J by 5 bases, with 10 bases left in between. The CDR3 totals 12 residues. CDR3 sequence: CASSVLVETQYF. The CDR3 coding sequence is TGTGCCAGCAGCGTACTGGTTGAGACCCAGTACTTC.

The chain links TRBV5-5 to TRBJ2-1; tentative D call: TRBD2 (5 bases). The CDR3 consists of 14 residues. The germline CDR1 and CDR2 sequences are SGHKS and YYEKEE (reference sequence). The germline V and J ends were trimmed by 1 base and 8 bases, with 13 bases remaining between them. The CDR3 protein is CASSLSGLWDEQFF. CDR3 nucleotide sequence: TGTGCCAGCAGCTTGAGCGGACTCTGGGATGAGCAGTTCTTC.

This clone was counted only a few times. The chain recombines TRBV9 with TRBJ1-6, with D possibly TRBD1 on 5 matching bases. Germline V lookup: CDR1 SGDLS, CDR2 YYNGEE. Trimming left V 3 bases short and J 11 bases short, with 9 bases between. This CDR3 has 12 residues. CDR3 sequence reads: CASSGGRPPLHF. As DNA, the CDR3 is TGTGCCAGCAGCGGGGGGAGGCCACCCCTCCACTTT.

Comments on this clone: One end of the junction fails to match germline, which may point to a read error. The chain recombines TRBV7-7 with TRBJ2-5, with D tentatively TRBD2 (5 bases). The CDR3 runs to 12 residues. CDR1 and CDR2 (germline): SSHAT, FNYEAQ (reference sequence). As DNA, the CDR3 is TGTGCTAGCAGCTTAAGAGGGGAGACCCAGTACTTC. Translation: CASSLRGETQYF.

This clone was detected a few times. This chain links TRBV28 with TRBJ1-1, with D maybe TRBD1 (6 bases). This CDR3 comprises 11 residues. Trimming removed 5 bases from V and 10 bases from J, with 11 bases in between. CDR1 is MDHEN, CDR2 SYDVKM, per germline. The DNA of the CDR3 is TGTGCCAGCAGTCAACAGGGCGGAGCTTTCTTT. As protein: CASSQQGGAFF.

The chain has TRBV19 and TRBJ2-1; TRBD2 aligns across 7 bases. The CDR3 has 13 amino acids. Looked up from germline, CDR1 is LNHDA and CDR2 is SQIVND (reference sequence). The J segment lost 8 bases and the V segment lost 5 bases, leaving 6 bases of the junction unmatched. CDR3 coding DNA: TGTGCCAGTAGTCAACTAGCGTCGGATGAGCAGTTCTTC. It codes for CASSQLASDEQFF.

The V gene is TRBV9, the J gene TRBJ2-2; 7 positions agree with TRBD1. V lost 4 bases to trimming and J lost 4 bases; unmatched junction nucleotides: 4. This CDR3 has 14 residues. Germline V gives CDR1 SGDLS, CDR2 YYNGEE. The CDR3 protein is CASSSRQGTGELFF. CDR3 nucleotides: TGTGCCAGCAGCTCTAGACAGGGCACCGGGGAGCTGTTTTTT. Complete variable domain (other parts from reference TRBV9 and TRBJ2-2): DSGVTQTPKHLITATGQRVTLRCSPRSGDLSVYWYQQSLDQGLQFLIQYYNGEERAKGNILERFSAQQFPDLHSELNLSSLELGDSALYFCASSSRQGTGELFFGEGSRLTVL.

The V and J genes are TRBV11-3 and TRBJ2-3, with TRBD1 matching 11 bases. Trimming removed 4 bases from V and 1 base from J; junction bases left unmatched: 4. Looked up from germline, CDR1 is SGHNT and CDR2 is YENEEA. The CDR3 extends over 16 amino acids. DNA of the CDR3: TGTGCCAGCAGCTCCGGGACAGGGGGTCGCACAGATACGCAGTATTTT. Its protein product is CASSSGTGGRTDTQYF.

The rearrangement uses TRBV5-1 and TRBJ2-6; 7 bases agree with TRBD2. Germline trimming cut 5 bases from V and 0 bases from J; bases unmatched to any gene: 5. The CDR3 consists of 16 residues. The germline CDR1 and CDR2 sequences are SGHRS and YFSETQ. CDR3 amino acids: CASSLAGSSGANVLTF. The CDR3 DNA reads TGCGCCAGCAGTTTAGCGGGCTCCTCTGGGGCCAACGTCCTGACTTTC.

The genes are TRBV5-1 and TRBJ2-5; D possibly matches TRBD1 or TRBD2 (5 bases each). The V gene lost 4 bases and the J gene lost 5 bases, with 15 bases spanning the gap. This CDR3 contains 14 residues. Germline loops: CDR1 SGHRS, CDR2 YFSETQ. CDR3 amino acids: CASSRTGTGETQYF. CDR3 DNA sequence: TGCGCCAGCAGCAGAACCGGGACCGGGGAGACCCAGTACTTC.

The chain employs TRBV9 and TRBJ1-2, with TRBD1 identical over 10 bases. Germline CDR1 and CDR2: SGDLS and YYNGEE. V dropped 1 base and J dropped 4; count of bases not matched to a gene: 7. The CDR3 length is 16 residues. The CDR3 loop reads CASSVTGQGGLYGYTF. CDR3 nucleotide sequence: TGTGCCAGCAGCGTAACTGGACAGGGGGGCCTCTATGGCTACACCTTC.

The chain recombines TRBV10-3 with TRBJ1-3, with D maybe TRBD1 (5 bases). The V gene's germline CDR1 is ENHRY and CDR2 SYGVKD. This CDR3 is built from 12 residues. Trimming pared 8 bases from V and 4 bases from J, leaving 9 bases between. CDR3 region: CAIEGSGNTIYF. The CDR3 nucleotides are TGTGCCATCGAGGGGTCCGGAAACACCATATATTTT.

The genes are TRBV4-1 and TRBJ2-1; TRBD1 is a possible D gene (5 bases). This CDR3 has 15 amino acids. CDR1 MGHRA and CDR2 YSYEKL come from the germline V gene. Deletions cut 1 base from V and 13 bases from J, with 20 bases between. Here the CDR3 reads CASSQADRQGNSQFF. The CDR3, as DNA: TGCGCCAGCAGCCAAGCGGATAGGCAGGGTAATAGTCAGTTCTTC.

V and J are TRBV20-1 and TRBJ2-2; D not certain. V was shortened by 3 bases and J by 7 bases, with 6 bases between the two germline ends. The V gene's germline CDR1 is DFQATT and CDR2 SNEGSKA (reference sequence). CDR3 length: 11 residues. CDR3 coding DNA: TGCAGTGCTAGTAAAGGCGGGGAGCTGTTTTTT. It yields the protein CSASKGGELFF.

The rearrangement joins TRBV6-5 to TRBJ1-6; D perhaps matches TRBD1 (6 bases). Deletions cut 4 bases from V and 8 bases from J, with 12 bases between. CDR1 is MNHEY, CDR2 SVGAGI, per germline. The CDR3 totals 14 residues. CDR3 in DNA: TGTGCCAGCAGTTCACAAAGGGGGGATTCACCCCTCCACTTT. Its translation is CASSSQRGDSPLHF.

The rearrangement links TRBV2 to TRBJ2-5; no firm D call. This CDR3 has 11 amino acids. V was shortened by 11 bases and J by 5 bases, with 12 bases between the two germline ends. Germline CDR1 SNHLY, CDR2 FYNNEI. CDR3 in DNA: TGTGCCGGCGGCGTGGCGGAGACCCAGTACTTC. It codes for CAGGVAETQYF.

V gene TRBV5-1 combines with J gene TRBJ2-3; 13 bases map to TRBD2. Trimming removed 5 bases from V and 5 bases from J; junction bases left unmatched: 5. The CDR3 is 15 residues long. The germline CDR1 and CDR2 sequences are SGHRS and YFSETQ. The DNA of the CDR3 is TGCGCCAGCAGAACGGGACTAGCGGGGAGAGATACGCAGTATTTT. It codes for CASRTGLAGRDTQYF. The variable domain in full, completed from reference TRBV5-1 and TRBJ2-3, reads KAGVTQTPRYLIKTRGQQVTLSCSPISGHRSVSWYQQTPGQGLQFLFEYFSETQRNKGNFPGRFSGRQFSNSRSEMNVSTLELGDSALYLCASRTGLAGRDTQYFGPGTRLTVL.

CDR3 sequence reads: CASSLRPDLGELFF. The CDR3 region has the DNA TGTGCCAGCAGTTTAAGGCCCGACCTCGGGGAGCTGTTTTTT. The gene calls are TRBV27 and TRBJ2-2; D uncertain. V was pared by 2 bases and J by 7 bases, with 11 bases between. Germline V gives CDR1 MNHEY, CDR2 SMNVEV (reference sequence). The CDR3 contains 14 residues.

The rearrangement links TRBV28 to TRBJ1-1; D may be TRBD1 (6 bases). Germline V CDR1 and CDR2: MDHEN, SYDVKM. The CDR3 covers 14 residues. Trimming left V 5 bases short and J 3 bases short, with 13 bases between. The CDR3 DNA reads TGTGCCAGCAGTCCTACAGGGTTGTACACTGAAGCTTTCTTT. Translated: CASSPTGLYTEAFF.

This chain uses TRBV28 with TRBJ1-1; TRBD1 matches at 7 bases. Germline CDR1 is MDHEN and CDR2 is SYDVKM. This CDR3 region has 13 residues. J was trimmed by 6 bases and V by 7 bases; bases with no gene match: 8. The CDR3 is CASKRGDSAEAFF. The CDR3 DNA reads as TGTGCCAGCAAAAGAGGGGACAGCGCTGAAGCTTTCTTT.

The rearrangement uses TRBV29-1 and TRBJ2-3, with a possible D match to TRBD2 (5 bases). The CDR3 has 15 residues. V dropped 7 bases and J dropped 0 bases, with 17 bases sitting between them. Germline assignment: CDR1 SQVTM and CDR2 ANQGSEA. CDR3 sequence reads: CSARSSITSTDTQYF. As DNA, the CDR3 is TGCAGCGCCCGATCTAGCATAACTAGCACAGATACGCAGTATTTT.

V gene TRBV5-4 combines with J gene TRBJ2-4, with a weak D call TRBD2 (6 bases). V lost 4 bases to trimming and J lost 2 bases, with 19 bases between them. Germline CDR1 SGHNT, CDR2 YYREEE (reference sequence). The CDR3 totals 17 residues. The CDR3 here is CASSPGGVLGPKNIQYF. The CDR3 nucleotides read TGTGCCAGCAGCCCCGGCGGGGTTCTAGGCCCCAAAAACATTCAGTACTTC.

The chain has TRBV28 and TRBJ2-5; 12 bases fit TRBD2. The CDR3 is 14 residues long. The V gene's germline CDR1 is MDHEN and CDR2 SYDVKM. V gave up 6 bases and J gave up 5 bases; unmatched junction bases: 4. CDR3 DNA: TGTGCCAGCAGCGGACTAGCGGGAAAGGAGACCCAGTACTTC. Its protein is CASSGLAGKETQYF.